This entry lists 26 T cell receptor beta chains sequenced from one sample in a study of cytomegalovirus exposure and HLA in healthy donors. Some clones are missing from TCRdb's copy, which holds only in-frame ones; the method was immunoSEQ multiplex PCR. The sample has 100,000 to 120,000 clones, roughly 90% seen once. The sequencing sample was made of PBMCs. The receptors were sampled from a woman in her twenties or thirties in good health and CMV-seropositive.

J is TRBJ1-2 and V is TRBV5-4, with a possible D match to TRBD1 (5 bases). Trimming removed 0 bases at V and 4 bases at J, with 10 bases between. Germline-derived CDR1 and CDR2 are SGHNT and YYREEE (reference sequence). The CDR3 sequence is 14 residues long. The CDR3 sequence: CASSLESRVYGYTF. DNA of the CDR3: TGTGCCAGCAGCTTGGAGAGCAGGGTCTATGGCTACACCTTC. Together with reference TRBV5-4 and TRBJ1-2, the CDR3 gives the full variable domain: ETGVTQSPTHLIKTRGQQVTLRCSSQSGHNTVSWYQQALGQGPQFIFQYYREEENGRGNFPPRFSGLQFPNYSSELNVNALELDDSALYLCASSLESRVYGYTFGSGTRLTVV.

This clone was seen once. The DNA for the CDR3 is TGTGCCAGCAGTTTATACGGACAGGGGGCTTATAGCAATCAGCCCCAGCATTTT. This encodes CASSLYGQGAYSNQPQHF. This rearrangement joins TRBV27 to TRBJ1-5; the match to TRBD1 covers 11 bases. Germline CDR1 is MNHEY and CDR2 is SMNVEV (reference sequence). V lost 1 base to trimming and J lost 0 bases; unmatched junction nucleotides: 5. The CDR3 is 18 amino acids.

This chain uses TRBV18 with TRBJ1-1, with D uncertain. The CDR3 runs 13 residues. V dropped 2 bases and J dropped 0 bases, with 4 bases sitting between them. The V gene's germline CDR1 is KGHSH and CDR2 LQKENI. The CDR3 DNA reads TGTGCCAGCTCACCATCAGTGAACACTGAAGCTTTCTTT. Its protein is CASSPSVNTEAFF.

The J gene is TRBJ2-7, the V gene TRBV13; 10 bases are shared with TRBD1. This CDR3 region has 15 residues. V gave up 2 bases and J gave up 2 bases; unmatched junction bases: 3. Germline V gene data show CDR1 as PRHDT and CDR2 as FYEKMQ (reference sequence). The CDR3 sequence is CASSLTGTGAYEQYF. For the CDR3, the DNA is TGTGCCAGCAGCTTAACCGGGACAGGGGCCTACGAGCAGTACTTC.

This chain uses TRBV10-3 with TRBJ2-2; D possibly corresponds to TRBD1 (6 bases). The V and J ends lost 6 bases and 0 bases respectively, with 14 bases between them. Looked up from germline, CDR1 is ENHRY and CDR2 is SYGVKD. There are 16 residues in the CDR3. CDR3 in amino acids: CAISSPGTTNTGELFF. DNA for the CDR3: TGTGCCATCAGCAGCCCTGGGACAACGAACACCGGGGAGCTGTTTTTT.

The genes are TRBV5-6 and TRBJ1-2, with a possible D match to TRBD1 (6 bases). The ends were cut back, 4 bases at V and 3 bases at J, with 10 bases in the middle. This CDR3 is 13 amino acids long. CDR1 is SGHDT and CDR2 is YYEEEE in the germline V gene. The CDR3 bases are TGTGCCAGCAGCCTGGACAGATACTATGGCTACACCTTC. Encoded protein: CASSLDRYYGYTF.

CDR3 nucleotides: TGTGCCTGGAGTGTACCAGCGGGGGTAAGAAATGAGCAGTTCTTC. Translation: CAWSVPAGVRNEQFF. The chain combines TRBV30 with TRBJ2-1; 8 bases line up with TRBD2. V dropped 0 bases and J dropped 7; count of bases not matched to a gene: 8. In germline, CDR1 is GTSNPN, CDR2 SVGIG (reference sequence). The CDR3 totals 15 residues.

The chain carries TRBV7-9 and TRBJ2-3; 12 bases align to TRBD2. Germline CDR1 reads SEHNR; CDR2 reads FQNEAQ (reference sequence). Trimming removed 5 bases from V and 2 bases from J; junction bases left unmatched: 5. The CDR3 contains 16 residues. The CDR3 loop is CASSPTSGGITDTQYF. The CDR3 coding sequence is TGTGCCAGCAGCCCAACTAGCGGGGGGATCACAGATACGCAGTATTTT. Together with reference TRBV7-9 and TRBJ2-3, the CDR3 gives the full variable domain: DTGVSQNPRHKITKRGQNVTFRCDPISEHNRLYWYRQTLGQGPEFLTYFQNEAQLEKSRLLSDRFSAERPKGSFSTLEIQRTEQGDSAMYLCASSPTSGGITDTQYFGPGTRLTVL.

J is TRBJ2-1 and V is TRBV5-1; 7 bases match TRBD2. Trimming took 4 bases from V and 3 from J; bases not matched to a gene: 13. This CDR3 contains 17 residues. CDR1 and CDR2 from the germline V gene are SGHRS and YFSETQ. The CDR3 sequence is CASSRLLATRRYNEQFF. Written as DNA, the CDR3 is TGCGCCAGCAGCCGATTACTAGCGACGAGACGCTACAATGAGCAGTTCTTC.

The V call is TRBV7-2, the J call TRBJ2-2, with TRBD2 matching over 11 bases. The germline V gene has CDR1 SGHTA and CDR2 FQGNSA. CDR3 length: 15 residues. With V trimmed by 5 bases and J by 4 bases, 3 bases remained unmatched. This chain's CDR3 is CASSLGLAGTGELFF. Here the CDR3 DNA reads TGTGCCAGCAGCCTTGGACTAGCGGGCACCGGGGAGCTGTTTTTT.

The chain carries TRBV18 and TRBJ1-1; D gene ambiguous. Germline CDR1 reads KGHSH; CDR2 reads LQKENI. The CDR3 length is 12 residues. Trimming removed 6 bases at V and 7 bases at J, with 12 bases between. The CDR3 spells CASSLAAVEAFF. In nucleotides, the CDR3 is TGTGCCAGCTCCCTCGCGGCGGTTGAAGCTTTCTTT. Combining the CDR3 with reference TRBV18 and TRBJ1-1 gives the whole variable domain NAGVMQNPRHLVRRRGQEARLRCSPMKGHSHVYWYRQLPEEGLKFMVYLQKENIIDESGMPKERFSAEFPKEGPSILRIQQVVRGDSAAYFCASSLAAVEAFFGQGTRLTVV.

V and J are TRBV6-1 and TRBJ2-1, with TRBD2 as a possible D gene (5 bases). The CDR3 consists of 13 residues. CDR1 and CDR2 from the germline V gene are MNHNS and SASEGT. The ends were cut back, 7 bases at V and 9 bases at J, with 16 bases in the middle. CDR3 nucleotide sequence: TGTGCCAGCACCCCTAGCCCTTCCAGTGAGCAGTTCTTC. The encoded protein is CASTPSPSSEQFF.

The gene calls are TRBV5-1 and TRBJ2-7, with 8 bases identical to TRBD1. The V gene's germline CDR1 is SGHRS and CDR2 YFSETQ. The CDR3 sequence is 15 residues long. J lost 6 bases, V lost 0 bases, and 8 bases had no gene match. The CDR3 DNA sequence: TGCGCCAGCAGCTTGGCCGGAGGCAGGGGGCGCGAGCAGTACTTC. Its protein product is CASSLAGGRGREQYF.

This chain joins TRBV6-1 and TRBJ2-7; 8 bases align to TRBD2. V was pared by 1 base and J by 3 bases, with 5 bases of the junction left unmatched. CDR3 length: 15 residues. Germline-derived CDR1 and CDR2 are MNHNS and SASEGT. CDR3 protein: CASSEGGGLGYEQYF. The DNA for the CDR3 is TGTGCCAGCAGTGAAGGCGGGGGGCTCGGCTACGAGCAGTACTTC.

The gene calls are TRBV9 and TRBJ2-3, with 9 bases identical to TRBD2. CDR3 length: 15 residues. With 4 bases clipped from V and 1 base from J, the junction kept 4 bases outside the gene matches. Germline CDR1 and CDR2: SGDLS and YYNGEE. This chain's CDR3 is CASSTRTSGTDTQYF. In DNA, the CDR3 is TGTGCCAGCAGCACACGGACTAGCGGCACAGATACGCAGTATTTT.

This chain links TRBV29-1 with TRBJ2-5, with TRBD2 matching 13 bases. After removal of 4 bases from V and 7 bases from J, the junction contained 9 bases not matched to a gene. Germline CDR1 reads SQVTM; CDR2 reads ANQGSEA. The CDR3 contains 15 residues. Here the CDR3 reads CSVVPTSGRGMTQYF. Here the CDR3 DNA reads TGCAGCGTTGTCCCAACTAGCGGGAGGGGAATGACCCAGTACTTC.

V is TRBV27 and J is TRBJ1-1; D gene ambiguous. The CDR3 extends over 16 amino acids. V lost 5 bases and J lost 3, with 19 bases in between. Germline V CDR1 and CDR2: MNHEY, SMNVEV (reference sequence). The CDR3 sequence is CASSPLQGRGDTEAFF. CDR3 in DNA: TGTGCCAGCAGTCCACTTCAAGGGCGCGGGGACACTGAAGCTTTCTTT.

This chain uses TRBV19 with TRBJ2-6, with a weak D call TRBD1 (5 bases). With 0 bases removed from V and 0 bases from J, the gap between germline ends came to 15 bases. In germline, CDR1 is LNHDA, CDR2 SQIVND (reference sequence). The CDR3 has 19 residues. CDR3 sequence reads: CASSIDKVRVFSGANVLTF. In DNA, the CDR3 is TGTGCCAGTAGTATAGATAAGGTCAGGGTCTTCTCTGGGGCCAACGTCCTGACTTTC. Full variable domain (rest looked up from reference TRBV19 and TRBJ2-6): DGGITQSPKYLFRKEGQNVTLSCEQNLNHDAMYWYRQDPGQGLRLIYYSQIVNDFQKGDIAEGYSVSREKKESFPLTVTSAQKNPTAFYLCASSIDKVRVFSGANVLTFGAGSRLTVL.

This clone was seen only once. The chain employs TRBV2 and TRBJ2-1; D may be TRBD1 (6 bases). V lost 5 bases and J 3 bases, leaving 11 bases between the germline ends. Per the germline V gene, CDR1 is SNHLY and CDR2 is FYNNEI. This CDR3 comprises 14 residues. CDR3 region: CASSTDRIYNEQFF. In DNA form, the CDR3 reads TGTGCCAGCAGTACGGACAGAATCTACAATGAGCAGTTCTTC.

V usage is TRBV18 and J usage is TRBJ2-3; the match to TRBD2 covers 10 bases. V shed 3 bases and J 4 bases; nucleotides not matched to a gene: 10. Germline lookup yields CDR1 KGHSH and CDR2 LQKENI. CDR3 length: 17 residues. The CDR3 coding sequence is TGTGCCAGCTCACCCCAGGGACTAGCGTTGGGGGCAGATACGCAGTATTTT. Protein: CASSPQGLALGADTQYF.

This clone was picked up a small number of times. The CDR3 loop reads CASSFPGGSSQPQHF. The CDR3 region has the DNA TGTGCCAGCAGTTTTCCAGGGGGCTCAAGTCAGCCCCAGCATTTT. This chain connects TRBV28 to TRBJ1-5, with 8 positions matching TRBD1. CDR1 and CDR2 (germline): MDHEN, SYDVKM. This CDR3 is 15 amino acids long. V gave up 3 bases and J gave up 6 bases; unmatched junction bases: 7.

The chain is built from TRBV29-1 and TRBJ2-7; TRBD2 is a possible D gene (5 bases). This CDR3 has 13 residues. Between the trimmed V and J ends, which lost 5 bases and 3 bases, there was a span of 14 bases. Germline CDR1 SQVTM, CDR2 ANQGSEA. The CDR3 nucleotides read TGCAGCGTTCCGGCGGGCCGAAACTACGAGCAGTACTTC. Its translation is CSVPAGRNYEQYF.

The rearrangement uses TRBV7-9 and TRBJ2-3, with D possibly being TRBD2 (6 bases). Germline CDR1 SEHNR, CDR2 FQNEAQ (reference sequence). The CDR3 runs to 15 residues. V was trimmed by 5 bases and J by 1 base, leaving 13 bases between them. The CDR3 coding sequence is TGTGCCAGCAGCCATTCGGGGGACGGCACAGATACGCAGTATTTT. Residues: CASSHSGDGTDTQYF.

This clone occurred once. The chain is built from TRBV4-3 and TRBJ1-2; possibly TRBD1 for D (5 bases). The V end was cut by 0 bases, the J end by 3 bases, with 11 bases between. The CDR3 runs to 15 residues. CDR1 and CDR2 from the germline V gene are LGHNA and YSLEER. As DNA, the CDR3 is TGCGCCAGCAGCCAAGATTTGGGGGAGGACTATGGCTACACCTTC. Residues: CASSQDLGEDYGYTF.

J is TRBJ2-5 and V is TRBV5-1, with D uncertain. The CDR3 runs 11 residues. V shed 2 bases and J shed 5 bases, with 4 bases lying between them. Germline CDR1 is SGHRS and CDR2 is YFSETQ. The CDR3 here is CASSFSETQYF. The CDR3 DNA is TGCGCCAGCAGCTTTTCGGAGACCCAGTACTTC.

The chain combines TRBV16 with TRBJ2-7; D perhaps matches TRBD1 (6 bases). Germline CDR1 reads KGHSY; CDR2 reads FQNENV. This CDR3 contains 15 residues. The V end was cut by 4 bases, the J end by 2 bases, with 15 bases between. CDR3 residues: CASSPTGIVAYEQYF. CDR3 bases: TGTGCCAGCAGCCCAACAGGGATCGTCGCCTACGAGCAGTACTTC.